This T cell receptor (beta chain) was documented in a study of blood T cell repertoires in COVID-19. In the study overall: Both acute and convalescent COVID-19 samples were obtained from the United States, Italy and Spain. T cells, B-cell-depleted T cells, or PBMCs supplied cDNA or gDNA.

V was clipped by 6 bases and J by 10 bases; unmatched bases: 12. Germline V gene sequence: CDR1 SNHLY, CDR2 FYNNEI. The CDR3 is made up of 15 amino acids. How the authors handled the data: Amplification from reference gene primers served as the basis for estimated nucleated cell counts. The protocol was immunoSEQ multiplex PCR, while the TCRdb copy is restricted to in-frame clones and leaves out a portion. The V and J calls and clone size are taken from that table; D and trimming were inferred from the DNA. The repertoire holds around 400,000 clones, 80% to 90% seen once, with 2% to 2.5% in the top ten.

The TCR originated in a woman aged 60-75 years with COVID-19, enrolled during active disease. The V and J genes are TRBV2 and TRBJ1-6; the match to TRBD1 covers 7 bases. The specimen sequenced was peripheral blood. CDR3 sequence reads: CASRSAGTVVSPLHF. The CDR3, as DNA: TGTGCCAGCAGGAGCGCCGGGACAGTTGTCTCACCCCTCCACTTT.